The following is a T cell receptor (beta chain) sequence with its context. The V end was cut by 4 bases, the J end by 4 bases, with 23 bases between. The CDR3 covers 19 residues. The germline V gene has CDR1 KGHSY and CDR2 FQNENV. TCRdb re-analysed the 5' RACE reads in MiXCR, keeping a single row per CDR3 protein. The sample holds roughly 120,000 distinct CDR3 sequences, more than 9% seen once. The data stem from a study of spatial heterogeneity in lung cancer. Looking at the study overall: Alpha-chain sequences were consistently detected less often than beta-chain sequences.

As to time point: blood at routine non-recurrence follow-up after resection. Whole RNA came from tumor, nontumor lung or frozen PBMC and was sequenced without being sorted. This chain uses TRBV16 with TRBJ1-6; D perhaps matches TRBD1 (5 bases). This material consisted of PBMCs, taken at follow-up. The TCR was taken from a male donor with early-stage non-small cell lung cancer. CDR3 region: CASSLLPNPSRAYNSPLHF. In nucleotides, the CDR3 is TGTGCCAGCAGCCTCTTACCCAATCCATCCAGGGCTTATAATTCACCCCTCCACTTT.